These 13 T cell receptor beta chains came from one sample sequenced in a study of a mutant IDH1 vaccine in newly diagnosed glioma. Time point noted: baseline, week 1 (first vaccination visit). The treatment: pre-vaccination baseline after standard-of-care therapy. Only in-frame clones appear in the TCRdb table, and some are missing; sequencing was by immunoSEQ multiplex PCR. This sample has nearly 70,000 clones, with about four fifths found just once. Sequencing used PBMCs, obtained from a glioma patient treated with radiotherapy, temozolomide or both. These receptors were taken from a man aged 45-65 years with glioma.

The J gene is TRBJ2-7, the V gene TRBV5-1; 11 bases align to TRBD2. Germline lookup yields CDR1 SGHRS and CDR2 YFSETQ. The CDR3 has 15 residues. The J segment lost 2 bases and the V segment lost 2 bases, leaving 3 bases of the junction unmatched. CDR3 in amino acids: CASSLTTSGAYEQYF. Written as DNA, the CDR3 is TGCGCCAGCAGCTTAACGACTAGCGGGGCCTACGAGCAGTACTTC.

The chain combines TRBV4-1 with TRBJ1-1; D uncertain. CDR3 size: 15 residues. Germline CDR1 is MGHRA and CDR2 is YSYEKL. V was trimmed by 0 bases and J by 1 base, leaving 9 bases between them. The CDR3 coding sequence is TGCGCCAGCAGCCAAGAACCAGGAGGGAACACTGAAGCTTTCTTT. Translated: CASSQEPGGNTEAFF.

The chain links TRBV9 to TRBJ1-2, with D hard to call. CDR1 and CDR2 from the germline V gene are SGDLS and YYNGEE. This CDR3 is built from 16 residues. V lost 4 bases, J lost 4 bases, and 20 bases lay in between. The CDR3 loop reads CASSPHGEGRTYGYTF. As DNA, the CDR3 is TGTGCCAGCAGCCCTCATGGCGAAGGCCGGACCTATGGCTACACCTTC. The entire variable domain, with the rest obtained from reference TRBV9 and TRBJ1-2, is as follows: DSGVTQTPKHLITATGQRVTLRCSPRSGDLSVYWYQQSLDQGLQFLIQYYNGEERAKGNILERFSAQQFPDLHSELNLSSLELGDSALYFCASSPHGEGRTYGYTFGSGTRLTVV.

The rearrangement joins TRBV5-1 to TRBJ2-3; TRBD2 matches at 8 bases. The J segment lost 2 bases and the V segment lost 4 bases, leaving 6 bases of the junction unmatched. The germline CDR1 and CDR2 sequences are SGHRS and YFSETQ. This CDR3 is 15 amino acids long. CDR3 sequence reads: CASSPLAGITDTQYF. CDR3 in DNA: TGCGCCAGCAGCCCATTAGCGGGGATCACAGATACGCAGTATTTT.

The gene calls are TRBV29-1 and TRBJ1-1, with 7 bases aligning to TRBD1. Germline loops: CDR1 SQVTM, CDR2 ANQGSEA. The CDR3 extends over 13 amino acids. Trimming removed 7 bases from V and 3 bases from J; junction bases left unmatched: 8. Written as DNA, the CDR3 is TGCAGCGCCCGACAGGGTTGGGACACTGAAGCTTTCTTT. Protein: CSARQGWDTEAFF. Full variable domain (outside the CDR3, taken from reference TRBV29-1 and TRBJ1-1): SAVISQKPSRDICQRGTSLTIQCQVDSQVTMMFWYRQQPGQSLTLIATANQGSEATYESGFVIDKFPISRPNLTFSTLTVSNMSPEDSSIYLCSARQGWDTEAFFGQGTRLTVV.

The chain is built from TRBV6-6 and TRBJ2-2, with D maybe TRBD1 (5 bases). There are 15 residues in the CDR3. The germline gives CDR1 MNHNY, CDR2 SVGAGI (reference sequence). V lost 6 bases to trimming and J lost 4 bases, with 15 bases between them. This chain's CDR3 is CASSGTQASTGELFF. In DNA, the CDR3 is TGTGCCAGCAGCGGTACACAGGCCAGCACCGGGGAGCTGTTTTTT.

V and J are TRBV9 and TRBJ2-3; 11 nucleotides line up with TRBD1. Germline trimming cut 1 base from V and 4 bases from J; bases unmatched to any gene: 5. Germline CDR1 and CDR2: SGDLS and YYNGEE. The CDR3 spans 16 residues. This chain's CDR3 is CASSVRGQGASDTQYF. The CDR3 coding sequence is TGTGCCAGCAGCGTACGAGGACAGGGGGCGTCAGATACGCAGTATTTT.

In its sample, this clone was seen a few times. This chain connects TRBV7-9 to TRBJ2-1; tentatively, D is TRBD2 (7 bases). Germline values: CDR1 SEHNR, CDR2 FQNEAQ (reference sequence). The CDR3 extends over 15 amino acids. Trimming left V 5 bases short and J 2 bases short, with 13 bases between. The CDR3 DNA reads as TGTGCCAGCAGCCACGGGGGGCCGACCTACAATGAGCAGTTCTTC. Translation gives CASSHGGPTYNEQFF.

This clone was seen only a few times. The chain uses TRBV7-8 and TRBJ1-4; D gene uncertain. With 6 bases removed from V and 8 bases from J, the gap between germline ends came to 13 bases. The length of the CDR3 is 13 residues. CDR1 is SGHVS and CDR2 is FQNEAQ in the germline V gene. CDR3 coding DNA: TGTGCCAGCAGTCACGAGGGATACGAAAAACTGTTTTTT. This encodes CASSHEGYEKLFF. Looking up the rest from reference TRBV7-8 and TRBJ1-4 gives the full variable domain: GAGVSQSPRYKVAKRGQDVALRCDPISGHVSLFWYQQALGQGPEFLTYFQNEAQLDKSGLPSDRFFAERPEGSVSTLKIQRTQQEDSAVYLCASSHEGYEKLFFGSGTQLSVL.

In its sample, this clone was seen once. V gene TRBV25-1 combines with J gene TRBJ1-1; TRBD1 is a possible D gene (6 bases). Germline V gene data show CDR1 as MGHDK and CDR2 as SYGVNS. Trimming took 3 bases from V and 5 from J, leaving 16 bases between them. This CDR3 spans 15 amino acids. CDR3 bases: TGTGCCAGCAGTGATCCAACAGGGAAATGGACTGAAGCTTTCTTT. Translating gives CASSDPTGKWTEAFF. The full variable domain, in which reference TRBV25-1 and TRBJ1-1 provide the parts outside the CDR3, is EADIYQTPRYLVIGTGKKITLECSQTMGHDKMYWYQQDPGMELHLIHYSYGVNSTEKGDLSSESTVSRIRTEHFPLTLESARPSHTSQYLCASSDPTGKWTEAFFGQGTRLTVV.

V usage is TRBV30 and J usage is TRBJ2-5; TRBD2 matches 9 bases. CDR3 length: 16 residues. Trimming cost V 0 bases and J 2 bases; bases outside gene matches: 7. Germline CDR1 reads GTSNPN; CDR2 reads SVGIG (reference sequence). In DNA form, the CDR3 reads TGTGCCTGGAGTGTAGGGCTAGCGGGGACGCAAGAGACCCAGTACTTC. Translated: CAWSVGLAGTQETQYF.

J is TRBJ1-4 and V is TRBV5-3; D possibly corresponds to TRBD1 (5 bases). TRBV5-3 is annotated as an ORF whose role is uncertain. Trimming took 4 bases from V and 0 from J, leaving 22 bases between them. The CDR3 consists of 19 residues. The CDR3 bases are TGTGCCAGAAGCCCCCCGCGGCCAGTGAGGGGCCCAACTAATGAAAAACTGTTTTTT. Its translation is CARSPPRPVRGPTNEKLFF.

The chain joins TRBV5-4 to TRBJ2-2; TRBD2 is a possible D gene (6 bases). This CDR3 has 14 amino acids. Trimming took 3 bases from V and 7 from J, leaving 13 bases between them. CDR1 is SGHNT, CDR2 YYREEE, per germline (reference sequence). CDR3: CASSSRDWSGELFF. The CDR3 DNA sequence: TGTGCCAGCAGCTCCCGGGACTGGAGCGGGGAGCTGTTTTTT.